This TCR beta chain was identified during a study of blood T cell repertoires in COVID-19. Study-wide context: Sites in the United States, Italy and Spain provided acute and convalescent COVID-19 samples. Sources were T cells, B-cell-depleted T cells, or PBMCs; the material itself was cDNA or gDNA.

V was clipped by 4 bases and J by 6 bases; unmatched bases: 6. Germline V gene sequence: CDR1 SGHRS, CDR2 YFSETQ. The CDR3 loop spans 15 amino acids. Sequencing used immunoSEQ multiplex PCR; TCRdb keeps in-frame clones, though not all of them. The sample lists some 150,000 clones, roughly 90% occurring once. The chain uses TRBV5-1 and TRBJ1-4; TRBD1 matches at 10 bases. The receptor was derived from a woman aged 50 to 65 with acute or convalescent COVID-19. The specimen was peripheral blood. The CDR3 is CASSRQGANDEKLFF. The CDR3 DNA reads as TGCGCCAGCAGCCGACAGGGGGCGAACGATGAAAAACTGTTTTTT.